The sequence of this T cell receptor (beta chain) was determined in a study of cytomegalovirus exposure and HLA in healthy donors (dated by TCRdb to 2017 to 2019). Looking at the study overall: An earlier analysis of under 600 of the donors reported roughly 300 Gb of sequence data and more than 90 million unique TCR beta sequences from about 180 million T cells. Every discovery cohort repertoire had been produced on one sequencing platform. Donor age, sex, ethnicity and CMV serostatus were compiled together with the repertoire data. In the later analysis, no new phenotypic data were used to find candidate immune exposures; instead, reliance was placed on TCR beta sequences and their occurrence across donors. Along with the roughly 670-subject first cohort, a separate validation cohort of 120 different subjects was used. A later analysis re-examined previously published TCR beta repertoires from more than 600 donors and added high-resolution HLA genotyping to investigate patterns of TCR occurrence. Among several hundred genotyped donors of the cohort, an average of around 250,000 unique TCR beta nucleotide sequences was sequenced per donor, of which roughly 17% were non-productive. Using immunosequencing, the study profiled T cell repertoires from 640 or so subjects and related those repertoires to cytomegalovirus serostatus. Typing coverage varied by locus: about 620-630 donors for A, B, C, DRB1 and DQB1; roughly 520 for DQA1; 606 for DPA1; fewer than 480 for DPB1. Roughly 300 gigabases of sequencing data and tens of millions of unique TCR sequences were included in an early release covering 500 to 750 HLA-typed donors. The study aimed to test whether signatures of past pathogen exposure could be identified by cataloging public T cell receptors. Of the approximately 400 genotyped donors, over 65% fell in the genetic ancestry cluster associated with self-reported Caucasian donors. Four or five DR-DQ haplotypes were treated as single units for association and clustering because of strong linkage in the cohort. Class I and class II HLA loci were covered by the typing at four-digit resolution. Genome-wide SNP genotypes for about three fifths of the roughly 670 donors were used in a later genetic analysis, which treated that subset as a discovery cohort. An earlier analysis of 587 of the donors applied high-throughput TCR beta sequencing to assess whether each TCR beta V gene segment acted as functional or pseudogenic. To predict cytomegalovirus infection status, the study combined high-throughput TCR immunosequencing, statistical association of individual TCRs with disease status, and machine learning. Here is what the overall study found, with its caveats: A cluster of highly shared sequence variants was judged likely to be a technical artifact of the sequencing pipeline. Because HLA typing was unavailable for some donors at each locus, only the typed subset was used in association tests. At a false discovery rate of 0.05, a later analysis linked fewer than 20,000 TCR beta sequences to specific HLA alleles. In a later genetic analysis, a missense DCLRE1C variant was associated with V-gene and J-gene trimming of TCR beta chains, and the association was replicated in an independent cohort. The cohort was sequenced for TCR beta chains only, and without alpha or paired-chain data the features that could be detected were limited. CMV serostatus was the only immune exposure information available for the cohort. The 87-base-pair reads could not distinguish some IMGT-functional V segments, including TRBV6-2 and TRBV6-3, so those segments were excluded. Compared with equally common non-associated chains, HLA-associated TCR beta chains in a later analysis were more clonally expanded and had lower generation probabilities. In both the original and validation cohorts, the classifier was reported to diagnose cytomegalovirus status with high specificity and sensitivity. A further reported finding was that TCR beta sequences accurately predicted the HLA-A and HLA-B alleles for most subjects in the first cohort. Assigning TCR associations to individual alleles was difficult when HLA alleles, especially DR and DQ, strongly co-occurred. Correlated functional status among segregating V segments might be attributable to linkage disequilibrium, but an unknown experimental factor could not be ruled out. A total of 150 to 200 TCR beta chains were listed by the study as associated with cytomegalovirus. In a later genetic analysis, fewer N-insertions in productive TCRs were reported among donors in an Asian-associated ancestry cluster than the roughly 700-donor mean. A later analysis found that most CMV-associated TCR beta chains appeared HLA-restricted, with HLA associations seemingly driven largely by CMV exposure. The authors suggested that the approach could potentially be extended to other disease states and immunological phenotypes. A few of the identified cytomegalovirus-associated TCR beta chains were confirmed in vitro to be specific for cytomegalovirus antigens. Most TCR sequences were observed very rarely across donors, whereas some public TCRs were present in many individuals. According to a later analysis, TCR association rates differed among HLA loci, with DRB1 alleles showing the most associated TCRs and HLA-C alleles showing the fewest. Because counts were too low, 15 to 20 rarely observed V segments, including chromosome 9 orphons, were left out of the earlier analysis of 587 of the donors. Broadly in line with IMGT annotations, most TCR beta V segments showed up in productive rearrangements about 87% or about 30% of the time in an earlier analysis of 450 to 750 of the donors. Several of the top co-occurrence clusters appeared to be linked to parvovirus B19, influenza, CMV and Epstein-Barr virus, according to a later analysis. Presence/absence analyses assumed roughly uniform sequencing depth across donors, an assumption that may not hold.

There are a few counts of this clone. Its recognized antigen is unknown. Per-base quality was not reported, and no clone a single base away is much larger than it. The cohort consisted of approximately 670 healthy bone marrow donors. At the time of sampling, all cohort members were nominally healthy, though unrecorded immune exposures were likely present. The donor tested CMV seropositive and was one of the 289 seropositive cohort members. Each donor provided a peripheral blood sample, and peripheral blood mononuclear cells were used for TCR beta sequencing. Genomic DNA extraction from the blood cell samples was performed with the Qiagen DNeasy Blood Extraction Kit. Receptor libraries were prepared by the immunoSEQ multiplex PCR assay. For the multiplex PCR, a mixture combining 60 forward primers for TCR Vbeta segments and 13 reverse primers for TCR Jbeta segments was used. Amplification of the CDR3 region of rearranged TCR beta genes was performed with a multiplex PCR assay on genomic DNA. The Illumina HiSeq System was used to sequence the amplified TCR beta libraries as 87-base-pair reads. As for how the authors treated the data: A later analysis tallied roughly 80 million unique TCR beta chains across the roughly 610 repertoires, and about 12 million of those chains were shared by two or more donors. To remove PCR and sequencing errors, raw reads were error-corrected and collapsed into unique sequences using a nearest-neighbor algorithm that merged closely related sequences. Alignment of CDR3 sequences to IMGT reference sequences was used to assign V, D and J gene segments. Each retained sequence needed at least a six-nucleotide match to both a V gene segment and a J gene segment. Rearrangements were called productive when the CDR3 lacked stop codons and stayed in frame with V and J; all others were non-productive. Following IMGT convention, CDR3 was defined as the stretch from the second conserved V-encoded cysteine up to the conserved J-encoded phenylalanine. The earlier analysis of about 500 of the donors excluded sequences that lacked an unambiguous match to a single V gene segment. In an earlier analysis of some 590 of the donors, a V segment was called functional when productive rearrangements were above 56.7%, and segregating when the standard deviation between donors exceeded 5%. A statistical classification framework was built for diagnosing cytomegalovirus status from the catalog of TCR beta chain sequences. V and J gene assignment, in a later analysis, came from comparing TCR nucleotide sequences with IMGT/GENE-DB human TR gene sequences. Using the TCRdist pipeline, a later analysis assigned CDR3 sequences along with most-parsimonious VDJ recombination scenarios. A later analysis defined each TCR beta chain by its CDR3 amino acid sequence plus V-gene family, and excluded reads lacking a unique V-gene family. A later analysis removed 592 highly shared, low-generation-probability nucleotide sequences to deal with suspected cross-contamination and a sequencing artifact. In a later analysis, a clonal expansion index for each public chain was calculated from normalized within-repertoire ranks of inferred template counts. In a later analysis, generation probabilities were computed using a VDJ recombination model fitted to out-of-frame rearrangements, and the results were checked against IGoR. In a later analysis, TCR-TCR, TCR-HLA and TCR-CMV co-occurrence was scored with hypergeometric tests, and a repertoire-size bias correction was applied to TCR pairs. A later analysis estimated false discovery rates by permuting HLA or CMV assignments 20 times. A later analysis grouped co-occurring TCRs with DBSCAN, adding TCRdist sequence similarity when clustering within HLA-allele-positive subsets. Repertoires with fewer than 30,000 or more than 120,000 public chains, plus five repertoires with anomalous nucleotide sharing, were excluded from co-occurrence clustering. TCRdb's version of the immuneACCESS table is confined to in-frame rearrangements and falls short of the full clone set. An unresolved V gene accounts for under half of the shortfall where checked; the remainder is of unknown origin. That table furnishes V, J and clone size, whereas the DNA furnished D and trimming. The sample has some 180,000 clones on record, around three quarters of them singletons. 4.4% of the sample goes to the ten largest clones.

V was cut back by 1 base and J by 3 bases, leaving a gap of 9 bases between them. From the cysteine up to the phenylalanine, the CDR3 has a length of 14 residues. The CDR3 DNA has 42 bases and is translated from base 1. The germline V gene specifies LGHNA as CDR1 and YSLEER as CDR2. The clonotype comes from a woman aged 25 to 39 in good health and CMV-seropositive. Sequencing was performed on PBMCs. The chain is encoded by TRBV4-3 joined to TRBJ1-1; a confident D gene designation cannot be given. The DNA is as follows: TGCGCCAGCAGCCAAGTCTCCGGGGACACTGAAGCTTTCTTT. Protein translation: CASSQVSGDTEAFF.